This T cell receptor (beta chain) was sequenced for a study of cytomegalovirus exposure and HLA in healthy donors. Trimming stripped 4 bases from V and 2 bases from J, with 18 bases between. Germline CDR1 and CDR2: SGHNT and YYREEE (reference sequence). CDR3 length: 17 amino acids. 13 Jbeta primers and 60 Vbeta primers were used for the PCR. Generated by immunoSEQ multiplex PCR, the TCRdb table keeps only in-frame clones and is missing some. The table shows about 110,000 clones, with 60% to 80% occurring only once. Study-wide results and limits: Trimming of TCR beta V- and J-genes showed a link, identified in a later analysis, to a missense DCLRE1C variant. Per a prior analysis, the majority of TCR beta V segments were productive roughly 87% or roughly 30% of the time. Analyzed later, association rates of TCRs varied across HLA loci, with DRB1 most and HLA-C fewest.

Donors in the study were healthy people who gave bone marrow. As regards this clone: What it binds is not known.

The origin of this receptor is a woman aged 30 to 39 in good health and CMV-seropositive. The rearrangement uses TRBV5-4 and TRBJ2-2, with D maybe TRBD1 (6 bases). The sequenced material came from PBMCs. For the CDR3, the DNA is TGTGCCAGCAGCCCGACTCTTTGGACAGTTAACACCGGGGAGCTGTTTTTT. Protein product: CASSPTLWTVNTGELFF.